This T cell receptor beta chain was sequenced in a study of blood T cell repertoires in COVID-19. The CDR3 contains 12 residues. With 4 bases clipped from V and 14 bases from J, the junction kept 7 bases outside the gene matches. Per germline, CDR1 SGHTS and CDR2 YDEGEE. Sequencing used immunoSEQ multiplex PCR; TCRdb keeps in-frame clones, though not all of them. Here the sample spans about 230,000 clones, around 84% being singletons. The sequenced material came from peripheral blood. V gene TRBV5-8 combines with J gene TRBJ2-3, with 10 positions matching TRBD2. The TCR sequence derives from a man aged 50 or older with COVID-19, enrolled during active disease. In DNA, the CDR3 is TGTGCCAGCAGCACACAGCGGGGGGGGGCGTATTTT. This translates into CASSTQRGGAYF.